A selection of T cell receptor beta chains follows, all from one sample in a study of cytomegalovirus exposure and HLA in healthy donors. The protocol was immunoSEQ multiplex PCR, while the TCRdb copy is restricted to in-frame clones and leaves out a portion. The table includes 55,000 to 70,000 clones, 83% detected once. Sequencing used PBMCs. These receptors all come from a human donor in good health. Both conserved end residues are part of each CDR3. The D gene is left open where the match is weak. Some rows have no size entry. The others give once, few or many, or a class for an expanded clone.

cdr3_aa cdr3_nt d_call v_call clone_size j_call
CASSLRLALTYEQYF TGCGCCAGCAGCTTACGACTAGCGCTGACCTACGAGCAGTACTTC TRBD2 TRBV4-1 - TRBJ2-7
CASSPQGADTGELFF TGTGCCAGCAGTCCTCAGGGGGCGGACACCGGGGAGCTGTTTTTT TRBD1 TRBV6-5 - TRBJ2-2
CASSLGDRGPYDLGEKLFF TGCGCCAGCAGCTTGGGTGACAGGGGGCCTTACGACCTGGGCGAAAAACTGTTTTTT TRBD1 TRBV5-1 - TRBJ1-4
CASSLGQNYEQYF TGTGCCAGCAGTTTGGGACAGAACTACGAGCAGTACTTC TRBD1 TRBV11-2 - TRBJ2-7
CASSPTGINEQFF TGTGCCAGCAGTCCGACTGGCATCAATGAGCAGTTCTTC - TRBV6-5 once TRBJ2-1
CASSPRLAGGPGEQFF TGTGCCAGCAGCCCCCGACTAGCGGGGGGGCCTGGTGAGCAGTTCTTC TRBD2 TRBV11-3 - TRBJ2-1
CASSLGPGSIYEQYF TGCGCCAGCAGCTTGGGCCCGGGGAGCATCTACGAGCAGTACTTC - TRBV5-1 few TRBJ2-7
CASRRGLAGYEQYF TGTGCCAGCAGACGGGGACTAGCGGGGTACGAGCAGTACTTC TRBD2 TRBV5-4 once TRBJ2-7
CATSRENSPSHEQYF TGTGCCACCAGCAGAGAAAATTCTCCGTCCCACGAGCAGTACTTC - TRBV15 - TRBJ2-7
CASSGVAGDTEAFF TGTGCCAGCAGCGGGGTGGCAGGGGACACTGAAGCTTTCTTT - TRBV9 - TRBJ1-1
CASSGLAGGDEQFF TGTGCCAGCAGCGGACTAGCGGGGGGGGATGAGCAGTTCTTC TRBD2 TRBV27 - TRBJ2-1
CASSDPTPLAVGGETQYF TGTGCCAGCAGCGACCCGACCCCCCTAGCGGTGGGGGGGGAGACCCAGTACTTC TRBD2 TRBV11-2 - TRBJ2-5
CASSPKAPSLAGERYEQYF TGTGCCAGTAGTCCAAAGGCCCCTTCCCTAGCGGGAGAGAGATACGAGCAGTACTTC TRBD2 TRBV19 - TRBJ2-7
CASSYSISRGLNEQYF TGTGCCAGCAGTTACTCGATTTCCAGGGGGCTCAACGAGCAGTACTTC TRBD1 TRBV6-6 - TRBJ2-7
CASSPLRGGLVGYTF TGTGCCAGCAGCCCTCTTCGGGGGGGGCTGGTAGGCTACACCTTC - TRBV11-2 - TRBJ1-2
CASSRQGGYSGNTIYF TGTGCCAGCAGTAGACAGGGGGGGTACTCTGGAAACACCATATATTTT TRBD1 TRBV27 - TRBJ1-3
CASSLTSGSSYNEQFF TGCGCCAGCAGCTTGACTAGCGGGAGCTCCTACAATGAGCAGTTCTTC TRBD2 TRBV5-1 - TRBJ2-1